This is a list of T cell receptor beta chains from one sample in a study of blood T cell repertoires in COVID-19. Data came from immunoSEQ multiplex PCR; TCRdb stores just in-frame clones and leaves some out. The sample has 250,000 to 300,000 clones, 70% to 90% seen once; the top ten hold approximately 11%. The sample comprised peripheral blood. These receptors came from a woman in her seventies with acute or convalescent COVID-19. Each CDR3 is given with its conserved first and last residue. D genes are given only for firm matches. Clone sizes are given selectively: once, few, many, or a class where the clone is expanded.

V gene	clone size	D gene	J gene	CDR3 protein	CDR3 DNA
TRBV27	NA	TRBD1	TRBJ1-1	CASSKYYIGQGRTEAFF	TGTGCCAGCAGTAAATACTATATTGGACAGGGAAGGACTGAAGCTTTCTTT
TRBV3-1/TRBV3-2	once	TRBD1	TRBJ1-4	CASSHRTGTNEKLFF	TGTGCCAGCAGCCATAGGACAGGCACTAATGAAAAACTGTTTTTT
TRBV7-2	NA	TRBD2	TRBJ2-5	CASSLAGGKGETQYF	TGTGCCAGCAGCCTAGCGGGGGGGAAGGGAGAGACCCAGTACTTC
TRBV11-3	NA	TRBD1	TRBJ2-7	CASSTGGTHEQYF	TGTGCCAGCAGCACAGGGGGGACCCACGAGCAGTACTTC
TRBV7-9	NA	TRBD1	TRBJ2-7	CASSRTGGKDEQYF	TGTGCCAGCAGCCGAACAGGGGGCAAAGACGAGCAGTACTTC
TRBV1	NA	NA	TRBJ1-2	CTSSRIPWGGRNGYTF	TGCACCAGCAGCCGGATTCCTTGGGGGGGAAGGAATGGCTACACCTTC
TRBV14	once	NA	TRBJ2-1	CASSQDRGSGASCEQFF	TGTGCCAGCAGCCAAGATAGGGGGAGCGGGGCAAGTTGTGAGCAGTTCTTC
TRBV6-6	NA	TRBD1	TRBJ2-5	CASSRGQGIGETQYF	TGTGCCAGCAGCCGTGGACAGGGAATCGGAGAGACCCAGTACTTC
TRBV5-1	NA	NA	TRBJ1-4	CASSDVGGSAKLFF	TGCGCCAGCAGCGACGTTGGCGGTTCGGCAAAACTGTTTTTT
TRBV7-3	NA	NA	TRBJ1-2	CASSLIWGQGYTF	TGTGCCAGCAGCTTAATATGGGGGCAAGGCTACACCTTC
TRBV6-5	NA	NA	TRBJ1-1	CASTTLGSGSTEAFF	TGTGCCAGCACTACGCTTGGATCGGGTTCGACTGAAGCTTTCTTT
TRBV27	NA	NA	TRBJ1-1	CASRTDSSNTEAFF	TGTGCCAGCAGGACCGACAGCTCGAACACTGAAGCTTTCTTT
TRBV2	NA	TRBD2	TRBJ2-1	CASSVTSGRNEQFF	TGTGCCAGCAGTGTCACTAGCGGAAGGAATGAGCAGTTCTTC
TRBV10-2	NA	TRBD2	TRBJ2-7	CASSESRGGPYEQYF	TGCGCCAGCAGTGAGTCGCGGGGGGGCCCCTACGAGCAGTACTTC
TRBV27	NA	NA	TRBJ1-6	CASRGGATYNSPLHF	TGTGCCAGCAGAGGCGGCGCCACCTATAATTCACCCCTCCACTTT
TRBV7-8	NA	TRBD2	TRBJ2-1	CASSSAPKRGTHNEQFF	TGTGCCAGCAGCTCAGCCCCTAAGCGGGGGACCCACAATGAGCAGTTCTTC
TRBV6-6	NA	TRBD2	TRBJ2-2	CASSWGGAGGQKELFF	TGTGCCAGCAGTTGGGGCGGGGCGGGGGGGCAAAAGGAGCTGTTTTTT
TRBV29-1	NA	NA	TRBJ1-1	CSVYGGNMNTEAFF	TGCAGCGTTTACGGGGGGAACATGAACACTGAAGCTTTCTTT
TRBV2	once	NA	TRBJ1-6	CASSQGSYNSPLHF	TGTGCCAGCAGTCAGGGTTCCTATAATTCACCCCTCCACTTT
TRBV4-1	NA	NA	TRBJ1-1	CASSHDRKNTEAFF	TGCGCCAGCAGCCACGACAGGAAGAACACTGAAGCTTTCTTT
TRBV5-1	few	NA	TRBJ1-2	CASSPGGERRNGYTF	TGCGCCAGCAGCCCTGGAGGGGAGAGGAGGAATGGCTACACCTTC
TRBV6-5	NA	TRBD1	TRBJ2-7	CASSYRDRSYEQYF	TGTGCCAGCAGTTACCGGGACAGGTCCTACGAGCAGTACTTC
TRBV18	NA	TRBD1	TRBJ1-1	CASSRTGNTEAFF	TGTGCCAGCTCAAGGACAGGGAACACTGAAGCTTTCTTT
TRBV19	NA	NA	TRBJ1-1	CASSVRGRGTEAFF	TGTGCCAGTAGTGTCAGGGGAAGGGGGACTGAAGCTTTCTTT
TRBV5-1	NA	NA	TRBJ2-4	CASSLGQENIQYF	TGCGCCAGCAGCTTGGGACAAGAAAACATTCAGTACTTC
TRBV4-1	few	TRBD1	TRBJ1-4	CASSQGTGAKLFF	TGCGCCAGCAGCCAAGGGACAGGGGCAAAACTGTTTTTT
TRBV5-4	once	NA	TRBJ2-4	CANSQPGPNIQYF	TGTGCCAACAGCCAACCAGGGCCAAACATTCAGTACTTC
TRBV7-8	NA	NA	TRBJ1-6	CASSLSNSPLHF	TGTGCCAGCAGCCTAAGTAATTCACCCCTCCACTTT
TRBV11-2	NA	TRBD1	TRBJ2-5	CASSLSFTGGQETQYF	TGTGCCAGCAGCTTAAGTTTCACAGGGGGGCAAGAGACCCAGTACTTC
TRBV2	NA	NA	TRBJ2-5	CASGGETQYF	TGTGCCAGCGGCGGGGAGACCCAGTACTTC
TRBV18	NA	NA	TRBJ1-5	CASSPDPGVRNQPQHF	TGTGCCAGCTCACCGGACCCGGGGGTAAGGAATCAGCCCCAGCATTTT
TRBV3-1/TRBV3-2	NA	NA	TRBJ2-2	CASSPPGGNLNTGELFF	TGTGCCAGCAGCCCACCTGGCGGGAATCTAAACACCGGGGAGCTGTTTTTT
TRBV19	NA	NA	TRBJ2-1	CASSRQGSYNEQFF	TGTGCCAGTAGTAGGCAGGGCTCCTACAATGAGCAGTTCTTC
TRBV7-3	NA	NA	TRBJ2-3	CASSFRLAGAMDTQYF	TGTGCCAGCAGCTTCAGACTAGCAGGGGCGATGGATACGCAGTATTTT
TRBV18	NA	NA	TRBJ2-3	CASSPRQGGTDTQYF	TGTGCCAGCTCACCGCGCCAGGGGGGAACAGATACGCAGTATTTT
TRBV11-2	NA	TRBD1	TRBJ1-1	CASSGGTGEAFF	TGTGCCAGCAGCGGGGGGACAGGGGAAGCTTTCTTT
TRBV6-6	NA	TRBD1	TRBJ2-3	CASSDTGGTDTQYF	TGTGCCAGCAGCGACACAGGGGGTACAGATACGCAGTATTTT
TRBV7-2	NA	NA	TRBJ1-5	CASSLSVNQPQHF	TGTGCCAGCAGCTTATCGGTCAATCAGCCCCAGCATTTT
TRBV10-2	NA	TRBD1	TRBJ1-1	CASRSPGQGNTEAFF	TGCGCCAGCAGAAGCCCGGGACAGGGTAACACTGAAGCTTTCTTT
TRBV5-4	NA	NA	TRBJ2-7	CASSSDRLGEQYF	TGTGCCAGCAGCTCGGATCGCCTCGGGGAGCAGTACTTC
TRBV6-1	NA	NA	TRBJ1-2	CASSDTDYGYTF	TGTGCCAGCAGTGACACGGACTATGGCTACACCTTC
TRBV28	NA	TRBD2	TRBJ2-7	CASSGVGGGSYEQYF	TGTGCCAGCAGTGGGGTGGGCGGGGGCTCCTACGAGCAGTACTTC
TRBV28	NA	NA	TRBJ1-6	CASGGGPILRNSPLHF	TGTGCCAGTGGCGGGGGCCCGATCCTGAGAAATTCACCCCTCCACTTT
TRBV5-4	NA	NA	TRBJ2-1	CASSPSLGLNNEQFF	TGTGCCAGCAGCCCCTCCTTAGGACTGAACAATGAGCAGTTCTTC
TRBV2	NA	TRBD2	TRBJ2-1	CASRETSGGANEQFF	TGTGCCAGCAGAGAGACTAGCGGGGGGGCCAATGAGCAGTTCTTC
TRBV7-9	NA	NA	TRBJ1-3	CASSFGQRVDTIYF	TGTGCCAGCAGCTTCGGTCAGAGGGTGGACACCATATATTTT
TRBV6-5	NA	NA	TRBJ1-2	CASSYSGRGGGYGYTF	TGTGCCAGCAGTTACTCGGGGAGGGGCGGGGGCTATGGCTACACCTTC
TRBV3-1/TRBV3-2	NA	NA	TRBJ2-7	CASSQRDEQYF	TGTGCCAGCAGCCAACGGGACGAGCAGTACTTC
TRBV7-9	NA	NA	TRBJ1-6	CASSPGSNSPLHF	TGTGCCAGCAGCCCAGGTAGTAATTCACCCCTCCACTTT
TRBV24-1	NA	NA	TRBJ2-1	CATSDFDSNEQFF	TGTGCCACCAGTGATTTCGACTCGAATGAGCAGTTCTTC
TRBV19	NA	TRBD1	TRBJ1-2	CASSITGANYGYTF	TGTGCCAGTAGTATTACAGGGGCTAACTATGGCTACACCTTC